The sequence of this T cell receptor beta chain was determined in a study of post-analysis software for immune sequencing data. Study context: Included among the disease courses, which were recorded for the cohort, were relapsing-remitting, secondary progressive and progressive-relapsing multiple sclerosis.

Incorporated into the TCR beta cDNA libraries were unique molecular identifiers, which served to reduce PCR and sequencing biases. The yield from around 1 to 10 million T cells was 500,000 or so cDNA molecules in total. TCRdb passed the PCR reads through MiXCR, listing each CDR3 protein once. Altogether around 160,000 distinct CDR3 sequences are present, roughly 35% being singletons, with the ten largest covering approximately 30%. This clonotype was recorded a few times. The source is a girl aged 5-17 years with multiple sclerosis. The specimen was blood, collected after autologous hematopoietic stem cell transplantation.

The CDR3 coding sequence is TGTGCCAGCAGCGTACTCGCGGCCGGGACTAGCGGGAACTATGAGCAGTTCTTC. Translating it yields CASSVLAAGTSGNYEQFF. The chain joins TRBV9 to TRBJ2-1, with TRBD2 matching 13 bases. The CDR3 is made up of 18 amino acids. Trimming at V came to 1 base and at J to 8 bases, leaving 12 bases not matched to a gene. Per germline, CDR1 SGDLS and CDR2 YYNGEE.